Sequencing of this T cell receptor (beta chain) was carried out in a study of blood T cell repertoires in COVID-19 (dated by TCRdb to 2020 to 2022). About the study as a whole: The collaborator samples originated in the United States, Italy and Spain and spanned the acute and convalescent phases of COVID-19. The repertoires were made available in a free public database intended to serve as a resource for research on the immune response to SARS-CoV-2. Subjects who had been exposed to COVID-19, were actively infected with it, or had recovered from it provided the deeply sampled blood TCRbeta repertoires that made up the dataset. The prospective study material was composed of cDNA or gDNA derived from T cells, B-cell-depleted T cells, or PBMCs. Nearly every sample came with metadata listing a de-identified subject ID, COVID-19 status, age in years and sex. Samples came from the ongoing ImmuneRACE study (first 160 participants) plus 1,254 subjects from 6 global collaborators. Where HLA class I and class II types were available, the types were taken from metadata supplied by the sample provider, not from assay-based typing. Overall results and qualifications from the work: The amount of clinical and demographic metadata varied by source and participant and was provided uncurated.

Collaborating institutions collected whole blood in K2EDTA tubes following their own protocols. For TCRbeta analysis, collaborators shipped samples in one of three forms: frozen whole blood, isolated PBMCs, or DNA extracted from either of those sample types. From the cysteine up to the phenylalanine, the CDR3 has a length of 19 residues. Just the 57-base CDR3 DNA is kept, in frame starting at base 1. CDR1 SGHRS and CDR2 YFSETQ were looked up in the germline V gene. V has 1 base trimmed and J has 6 bases trimmed; junction bases matching no gene number 17. The immunoSEQ Assay, a bias-controlled multiplex PCR, was used to amplify TCRbeta CDR3 regions from genomic DNA. As for the original processing: The number of nucleated cells in each sample was estimated by amplification of reference gene primers within the assay. Sequence reads were collapsed and filtered to measure the absolute abundance of every unique TCRbeta CDR3 rearrangement. Productive Simpson clonality was computed per sample as the square root of Simpson's diversity index over productive rearrangements. In TCRdb, the immuneACCESS table is reduced to in-frame sequences with V and J assigned. These tables do not hold every clone; where another copy was compared, an unresolved V gene accounts for under half, and the others remain unexplained. V and J calls and clone size come straight from that table; D and trimming were deduced from the DNA. The sample data list 55,000 to 80,000 clones, and just over 90% of these were observed just once. The ten most abundant clones make up roughly 1.7% of the sample.

Turning to this clone: Its antigen is unknown. Base qualities are missing; no much larger clone stands one base away.

Sequences were obtained from peripheral blood. In this chain, TRBV5-1 is recombined with TRBJ2-3; 10 bases in between match TRBD2. The sequence was obtained from a human donor in a cohort sampled during active COVID-19. The sequenced DNA: TGCGCCAGCAGCTTGCAGGCTAGCGGGAGAAAGGTGGAGGTCGATACGCAGTATTTT. Translated, it gives CASSLQASGRKVEVDTQYF.